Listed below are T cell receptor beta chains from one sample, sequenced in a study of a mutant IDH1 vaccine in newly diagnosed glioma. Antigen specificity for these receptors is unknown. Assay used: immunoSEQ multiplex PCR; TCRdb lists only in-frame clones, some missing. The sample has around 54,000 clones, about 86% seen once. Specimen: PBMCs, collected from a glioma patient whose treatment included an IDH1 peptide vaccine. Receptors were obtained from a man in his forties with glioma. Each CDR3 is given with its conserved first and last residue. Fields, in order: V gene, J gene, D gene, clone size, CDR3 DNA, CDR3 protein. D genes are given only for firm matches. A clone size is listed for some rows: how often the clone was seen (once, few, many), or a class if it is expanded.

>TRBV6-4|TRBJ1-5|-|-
TGTGCCAGCAGTGACTCAACGCCCAGCCGATCTAATATAGCGGATAGCAATCAGCCCCAGCATTTT
CASSDSTPSRSNIADSNQPQHF
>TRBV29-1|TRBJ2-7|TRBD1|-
TGCAGCGTTGAAGGGACAGGGGGGAACGAGCAGTACTTC
CSVEGTGGNEQYF
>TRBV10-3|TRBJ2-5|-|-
TGTGCCATCAGTGTTCCGGGAGTTGAGACCCAGTACTTC
CAISVPGVETQYF
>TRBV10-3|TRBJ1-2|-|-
TGTGCCATCAGGCACATCGGGGATTACTATGGCTACACCTTC
CAIRHIGDYYGYTF
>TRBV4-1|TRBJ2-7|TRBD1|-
TGCGCCAGCAGCCAAGCTGCAGGGGGCGCTTCCTACGAGCAGTACTTC
CASSQAAGGASYEQYF
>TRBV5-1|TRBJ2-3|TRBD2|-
TGCGCCAGCAGCTTGTTGCGGGGGACAGATACGCAGTATTTT
CASSLLRGTDTQYF
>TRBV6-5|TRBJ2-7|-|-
TGTGCCAGCGGCCTATCGGGTCCCTACGAGCAGTACTTC
CASGLSGPYEQYF
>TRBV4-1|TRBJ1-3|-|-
TGCGCCAGCAGTCCAAGCACAGCCGTTGGAAACACCATATATTTT
CASSPSTAVGNTIYF
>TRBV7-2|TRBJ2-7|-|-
TGTGCCAGCAGACCAGGGGTCCTTTACTCCTACGAGCAGTACTTC
CASRPGVLYSYEQYF
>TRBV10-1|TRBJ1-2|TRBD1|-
TGCGCCTGCCGGGACAGGGGTAATGGCTACACCTTC
CACRDRGNGYTF
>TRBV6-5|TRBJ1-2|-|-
TGTGCCAGCAGTTCTGGGACCTCCACCTTC
CASSSGTSTF
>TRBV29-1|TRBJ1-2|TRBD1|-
TGCAGCGTCGAAGGAGCAGGGGGCAGTCGGAGCTACACCTTC
CSVEGAGGSRSYTF
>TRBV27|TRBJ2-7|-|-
TGTGCCAGCACCAACCGGGACGGACTCTCCTACGAGCAGTACTTC
CASTNRDGLSYEQYF
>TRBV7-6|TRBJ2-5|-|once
TGTGCCAGCAGCTCGAAAGGTGGTTTTAGAGAGACCCAGTACTTC
CASSSKGGFRETQYF
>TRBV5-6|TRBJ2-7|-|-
TGTGCCAGCAGCTTGGCGATAGCCCCCTACGAGCAGTACTTC
CASSLAIAPYEQYF
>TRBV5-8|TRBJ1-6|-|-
TGTGCCAGCAGTGTAGGACAGTTTAATTCACCCCTCCACTTT
CASSVGQFNSPLHF
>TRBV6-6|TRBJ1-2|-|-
TGTGCCAGCAGTCTCAGGGATGGCTACACCTTC
CASSLRDGYTF
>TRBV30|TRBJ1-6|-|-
TGTGCCTGGATTCCCCCCGAGCGGAGGCCTTCACCCCTCCACTTT
CAWIPPERRPSPLHF
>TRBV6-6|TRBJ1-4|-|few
TGTGCCAGCCGGGGGGGTGAAAAACTGTTTTTT
CASRGGEKLFF
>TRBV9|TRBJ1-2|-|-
TGTGCCAGCAGCCCTCGACAGCGAGACTATGGCTACACCTTC
CASSPRQRDYGYTF
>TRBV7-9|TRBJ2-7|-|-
TGTGCCAGCAGCCCGGACTCAAACTCCTACGAGCAGTACTTC
CASSPDSNSYEQYF
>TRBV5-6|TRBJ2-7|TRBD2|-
TGTGCCAGCAGCTTGGTCCCGGGACTAGCGGGAGAGGGCGAGCAGTACTTC
CASSLVPGLAGEGEQYF
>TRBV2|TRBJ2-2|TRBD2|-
TGTGCCATCAGGGGTATAAGCGGGAGTACCGGGGAGCTGTTTTTT
CAIRGISGSTGELFF
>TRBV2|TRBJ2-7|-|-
TGTGCCGTAAACGACCTCGCCTACGAGCAGTACTTC
CAVNDLAYEQYF
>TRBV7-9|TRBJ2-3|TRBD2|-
TGTGCCAGCCAGCGGGAGGTAGCGGATACGCAGTATTTT
CASQREVADTQYF
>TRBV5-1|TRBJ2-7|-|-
TGCGCCAGCAGCTTGTGGCAGACAGACTCCTACGAGCAGTACTTC
CASSLWQTDSYEQYF
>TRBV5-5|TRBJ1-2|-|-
TGTGCCAGCAGCTGGGACCGTGGTGGCTACACCTTC
CASSWDRGGYTF
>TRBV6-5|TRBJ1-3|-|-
TGTGCCAGCAGTTACTCGAGACAGGACCCTGGAAACACCATATATTTT
CASSYSRQDPGNTIYF
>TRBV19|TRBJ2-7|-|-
TGTGCCAGTAGTAGGCAGAGCTCCTACGAGCAGTACTTC
CASSRQSSYEQYF
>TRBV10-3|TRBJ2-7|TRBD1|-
TGTGCCATCAGTGAGGGCGGGACAGGGCTCCACGAGCAGTACTTC
CAISEGGTGLHEQYF
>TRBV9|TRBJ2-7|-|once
TGTGCCAGCAGCGTACGAGCCCAAATGGGTGAGCAGTACTTC
CASSVRAQMGEQYF
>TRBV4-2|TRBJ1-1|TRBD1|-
TGTGCCAGCAGCCAGGCACAGGGGGCCACTGAAGCTTTCTTT
CASSQAQGATEAFF
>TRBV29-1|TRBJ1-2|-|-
TGCAGCGTTGACGGGGGACAAAGCTTCTATGGCTACACCTTC
CSVDGGQSFYGYTF
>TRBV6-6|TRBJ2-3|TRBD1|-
TGTGCCAGCGCAGAACCGGGACAGGGGGGCACAGATACGCAGTATTTT
CASAEPGQGGTDTQYF
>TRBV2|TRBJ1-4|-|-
TGTGCCAGCAGCCTAGACGCTCGGTCGGGTGAAAAACTGTTTTTT
CASSLDARSGEKLFF
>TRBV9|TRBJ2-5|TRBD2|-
TGTGCCAGCAGCGTTAGAAGCGGGGACCAAGAGACCCAGTACTTC
CASSVRSGDQETQYF
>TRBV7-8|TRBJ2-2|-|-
TGTGCCAGCAGCCCAGTCAACACCGGGGAGCTGTTTTTT
CASSPVNTGELFF
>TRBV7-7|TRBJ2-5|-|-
TGTGCCAGCAGCTTGAGCCCTCTCGGGGGCCAAGAGACCCAGTACTTC
CASSLSPLGGQETQYF
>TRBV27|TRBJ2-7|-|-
TGTGCCAGCAGTCCGAAAAAGCGAGACTACGAGCAGTACTTC
CASSPKKRDYEQYF
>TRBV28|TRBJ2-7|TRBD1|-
TGTGCCAGCAGTTTGGGACAGGGCTACGAGCAGTACTTC
CASSLGQGYEQYF
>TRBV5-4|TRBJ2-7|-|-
TGTGCCAGCAGCTTGGTTCCGTCCTACGAGCAGTACTTC
CASSLVPSYEQYF
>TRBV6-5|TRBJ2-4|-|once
TGTGCCAGCAGTTACTCGGCGGGGACGGACATTCAGTACTTC
CASSYSAGTDIQYF
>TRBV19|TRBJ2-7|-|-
TGTGCCAGTAGTATAATGGAGGGGAGTTACGAGCAGTACTTC
CASSIMEGSYEQYF
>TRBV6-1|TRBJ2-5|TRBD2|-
TGTGCCAGCAAACAGCGGGAGTATGAGACCCAGTACTTC
CASKQREYETQYF
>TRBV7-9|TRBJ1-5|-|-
TGTGCCAGCAGCCCGAGAGGGAGCGAGAATCAGCCCCAGCATTTT
CASSPRGSENQPQHF
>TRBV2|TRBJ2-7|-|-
TGTGCCAGCAGTGTCATGGAAAGCCACGAGCAGTACTTC
CASSVMESHEQYF
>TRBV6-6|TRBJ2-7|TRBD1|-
TGTGCCAGCAGTCGCACAGGGGGTATGGCAGACGAGCAGTACTTC
CASSRTGGMADEQYF
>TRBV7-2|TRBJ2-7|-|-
TGTGCCAGCAGCCAAACCTTTCATCGCGAGCAGTACTTC
CASSQTFHREQYF
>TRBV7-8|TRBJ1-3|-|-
TGTGCCAGCAGCTCACAGGCGGGCTCGAGAAACACCATATATTTT
CASSSQAGSRNTIYF
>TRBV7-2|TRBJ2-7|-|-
TGTGCCAGCAGCTTAGCCCCAGAGGTCGAGCAGTACTTC
CASSLAPEVEQYF
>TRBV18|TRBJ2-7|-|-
TGTGCCACCTCTTCGGGCAGGACCTACGAGCAGTACTTC
CATSSGRTYEQYF
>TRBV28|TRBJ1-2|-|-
TGTGCCAGCAGTTTACAGGGAGAGGAGTATGGCTACACCTTC
CASSLQGEEYGYTF
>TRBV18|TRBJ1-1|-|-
TGTGCCAGCTCACCTAGGGTCGGGTACACTGAAGCTTTCTTT
CASSPRVGYTEAFF
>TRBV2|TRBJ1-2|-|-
TGTGCCAGCAGTGAAGCGGGGGCAGGGGTTCGACATGGCTACACCTTC
CASSEAGAGVRHGYTF
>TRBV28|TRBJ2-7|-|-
TGTGCCAGCAGTTGGGGGAGCGCGGCCGAGCAGTACTTC
CASSWGSAAEQYF
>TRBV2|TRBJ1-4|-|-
TGTGCCAGCAGTGGAGGACAGAGGGGGTTGGAAAAACTGTTTTTT
CASSGGQRGLEKLFF